These 5 T cell receptor beta chains share one sample of origin, sequenced in a study of blood T cell repertoires in COVID-19. Measured with immunoSEQ multiplex PCR; TCRdb has only the in-frame clones, and not every one. The data hold some 54,000 clones, with 91% observed a single time. Sequencing was done on a sample of peripheral blood. The receptors were gathered from a man in his sixties with acute or convalescent COVID-19.

This clone showed up just a few times. The chain links TRBV7-2 to TRBJ1-5; 9 bases line up with TRBD1. The germline V gene has CDR1 SGHTA and CDR2 FQGNSA. The CDR3 extends over 18 amino acids. The V segment lost 5 bases and the J segment 2 bases; nucleotides outside the gene matches: 13. The CDR3 spells CASSQAPYRGRGNQPQHF. Written as DNA, the CDR3 is TGTGCCAGCAGCCAGGCCCCCTACAGGGGGCGCGGCAATCAGCCCCAGCATTTT. Using reference TRBV7-2 and TRBJ1-5 for the parts outside the CDR3, the full variable domain is GAGVSQSPSNKVTEKGKDVELRCDPISGHTALYWYRQSLGQGLEFLIYFQGNSAPDKSGLPSDRFSAERTGGSVSTLTIQRTQQEDSAVYLCASSQAPYRGRGNQPQHFGDGTRLSIL.

The genes are TRBV6-2 or TRBV6-3 and TRBJ1-5; TRBD1 matches at 8 bases. The junction had 7 bases not matched to a gene; V was cut back by 5 bases and J by 4 bases. Germline values: CDR1 MNHEY, CDR2 SVGEGT. CDR3 length equals 15 residues. CDR3 in amino acids: CASSRGNRGNQPQHF. CDR3 in DNA: TGTGCCAGCAGTAGGGGGAACAGGGGGAATCAGCCCCAGCATTTT.

The chain joins TRBV7-3 to TRBJ2-7; 8 nucleotides align to TRBD1. The V gene's germline CDR1 is SGHTA and CDR2 FQGTGA. V lost 1 base, J lost 6 bases, and 5 bases stayed unmatched. CDR3 length equals 14 residues. The CDR3 region is CASSLNRGLGEQYF. The CDR3 DNA follows: TGTGCCAGCAGCTTAAACAGGGGGTTGGGCGAGCAGTACTTC.

This clone was observed a single time. The chain uses TRBV7-2 and TRBJ2-1; TRBD2 might be the D (6 bases). The germline V gene encodes CDR1 SGHTA and CDR2 FQGNSA. This CDR3 spans 14 amino acids. Between the trimmed V and J ends, which lost 1 base and 8 bases, there was a span of 12 bases. CDR3 protein: CASSLGIGGDEQFF. DNA of the CDR3: TGTGCCAGCAGCTTAGGTATAGGAGGGGATGAGCAGTTCTTC.

CDR3 sequence (DNA): TGTGCCAGCAGCCAGGGCCTCTATGGCTACACCTTC. As protein: CASSQGLYGYTF. The V gene is TRBV3-1 (or the pseudogene TRBV3-2), the J gene TRBJ1-2; D not certain. This CDR3 has 12 residues. Germline values: CDR1 LGHDT, CDR2 YNNKEL (reference sequence). Trimming took off 3 bases at V and 4 bases at J, with 6 bases between the two ends.